This TCR beta chain originates from a study of blood T cells in healthy people across ages. Study observations and caveats: Aged donors had fewer naive CD4+ cells and lower diversity than long-lived donors. TCR beta diversity per million T cells fell roughly linearly with age. Diversity estimated from one million T cells was considered an underestimate.

The CDR3 totals 16 residues. Unmatched junction bases numbered 22, after V lost 6 bases and J lost 11 bases. Germline loops: CDR1 DFQATT, CDR2 SNEGSKA (reference sequence). It was with a sample-barcoded 5' primer and a J-beta primer mix that a second PCR of roughly 6 to 11 cycles was run. All cDNA molecules were each tagged by a template-switch adaptor with 12 random nucleotides. TCRdb re-called the 5' RACE reads with MiXCR, one entry per CDR3 protein. This table has hundreds of thousands of distinct CDR3 sequences, approximately 44% appearing once. In the case of this clonotype: The target antigen is unknown.

The sequence was collected from a man aged 60 to 75 in good health. V and J are TRBV20-1 and TRBJ2-5; 9 bases are a match to TRBD1. Source material: blood. The CDR3 region is CSARLTTGTGRNEQYF. The CDR3, as DNA: TGCAGTGCCCGACTGACGACCGGGACAGGGCGCAATGAGCAGTACTTC.